These T cell receptor beta chains were read from a single sample in a study of identical twins. One entry per CDR3 protein, called by TCRdb with MiXCR from the 5' RACE reads. The table includes about 700,000 distinct CDR3 sequences, 8% to 9% detected once. These data also formed part of another study, on yellow fever vaccine responses in identical twins.

The sample consisted of PBMCs. The receptor source for this set is a woman under 30 in good health. Each CDR3 is given with its conserved first and last residue. The order of the fields is D gene, J gene, V gene, clone size, CDR3 DNA, CDR3 protein. D genes are given only for firm matches. Clone size is stated in some rows and not others, as once, few, many or a class when expanded.

D: .
J: TRBJ2-5
V: TRBV5-1
size: many
DNA: TGCGCCAGCAGCTCTGGCGGACCCCAAGAGACCCAGTACTTC
CDR3: CASSSGGPQETQYF

D: .
J: TRBJ2-1
V: TRBV11-3
size: once
DNA: TGTGCCAGCAGTCTACGGACCGATATGCAGTTCTTC
CDR3: CASSLRTDMQFF

D: .
J: TRBJ2-7
V: TRBV21-1
size: .
DNA: TGTGCCAGCAGCAAAGTTGTTTGGCCCGCCCACGAGCAGTACTTC
CDR3: CASSKVVWPAHEQYF

D: TRBD1
J: TRBJ2-7
V: TRBV20-1
size: many
DNA: TGCAGTGCTCTGTCCGGGACAGGCCCCTACGAGCAGTACTTC
CDR3: CSALSGTGPYEQYF

D: .
J: TRBJ2-3
V: TRBV7-9
size: many
DNA: TGTGCCAGCAGGGCAGCCACAGATACGCAGTATTTT
CDR3: CASRAATDTQYF

D: .
J: TRBJ2-3
V: TRBV7-9
size: few
DNA: TGTGCCAGCAGCTTAGAACTGGCTAGTTCGGCAGATACGCAGTATTTT
CDR3: CASSLELASSADTQYF

D: .
J: TRBJ2-2
V: TRBV20-1
size: .
DNA: TGCAGTGCTAGAGATCAAGTCATCCCCGCGAACACCGGGGAGCTGTTTTTT
CDR3: CSARDQVIPANTGELFF

D: .
J: TRBJ1-3
V: TRBV6-5
size: few
DNA: TGTGCCAGCAGTTATCTGGGGGCTGGAAACACCATATATTTT
CDR3: CASSYLGAGNTIYF

D: TRBD1
J: TRBJ1-5
V: TRBV20-1
size: few
DNA: TGCAGTGCTATTTTCCCCCAAGGACAGGCGAGCAATCAGCCCCAGCATTTT
CDR3: CSAIFPQGQASNQPQHF

D: .
J: TRBJ2-1
V: TRBV5-6
size: few
DNA: TGTGCCAGCAGCCAAGGAGGAGGGCAGTTCTTC
CDR3: CASSQGGGQFF

D: TRBD2
J: TRBJ2-1
V: TRBV20-1
size: .
DNA: TGCAGTGCTAGAGATGCAGCGGGAGGTGGTGGTGAGCAGTTCTTC
CDR3: CSARDAAGGGGEQFF

D: .
J: TRBJ2-1
V: TRBV5-6
size: few
DNA: TGTGCCAGCAGCCCTGACAGACGAAACAATGAGCAGTTCTTC
CDR3: CASSPDRRNNEQFF

D: .
J: TRBJ1-1
V: TRBV15
size: .
DNA: TGTGCCACCAGTAGGTCAGTGAACACTGAAGCTTTCTTT
CDR3: CATSRSVNTEAFF

D: .
J: TRBJ1-2
V: TRBV29-1
size: few
DNA: TGCAGCGTTGTCGGCACTTCGGGATATGGCTACACCTTC
CDR3: CSVVGTSGYGYTF

D: TRBD1
J: TRBJ2-7
V: TRBV10-2
size: few
DNA: TGCGCCAGCAAGTCAGGGACAGGGCTCCACGAGCAGTACTTC
CDR3: CASKSGTGLHEQYF

D: TRBD2
J: TRBJ2-2
V: TRBV6-4
size: few
DNA: TGTGCCAGCAGCCGACTAGCGGGAGGTGCGAACACCGGGGAGCTGTTTTTT
CDR3: CASSRLAGGANTGELFF

D: .
J: TRBJ2-7
V: TRBV11-2
size: .
DNA: TGTGCCAGCAGCGCTAGTGGGTTTTCACGATACGAGCAGTACTTC
CDR3: CASSASGFSRYEQYF

D: .
J: TRBJ2-1
V: TRBV7-2
size: many
DNA: TGTGCCAGCAGGGAAAGAAGGAGGGCGACCACCTACAATGAGCAGTTCTTC
CDR3: CASRERRRATTYNEQFF

D: .
J: TRBJ1-1
V: TRBV28
size: .
DNA: TGTGCCAGCAGTCCCTCAAAGAACACTGAAGCTTTCTTT
CDR3: CASSPSKNTEAFF

D: .
J: TRBJ2-3
V: TRBV4-1
size: .
DNA: TGCGCCAGCAGCCACAGCTGGGTAGTACTACGACCCCCCTGGGTCGCAGATACGCAGTATTTT
CDR3: CASSHSWVVLRPPWVADTQYF

D: TRBD2
J: TRBJ2-5
V: TRBV5-1
size: few
DNA: TGCGCCAGCAGCCCGGGACTAGCGGTACAAGAGACCCAGTACTTC
CDR3: CASSPGLAVQETQYF

D: TRBD2
J: TRBJ2-2
V: TRBV9
size: .
DNA: TGTGCCAGCAGCGTAGAGTCTAGCGGGGCGAACACCGTGGAGCTGTTTTTT
CDR3: CASSVESSGANTVELFF

D: .
J: TRBJ2-7
V: TRBV9
size: many
DNA: TGTGCCAGCAGCGTTGGGCTGTATGGGCACGAGCAGTACTTC
CDR3: CASSVGLYGHEQYF

D: TRBD2
J: TRBJ2-5
V: TRBV7-9
size: .
DNA: TGTGCCAGCACCACGGCAGCGGGACCCACAGGCGAGACCCAGTACTTC
CDR3: CASTTAAGPTGETQYF

D: .
J: TRBJ2-5
V: TRBV7-8
size: .
DNA: TGTGCCAGCAGCCCGAGTGTCAGGGAGCAAGAGACCCAGTACTTC
CDR3: CASSPSVREQETQYF

D: TRBD2
J: TRBJ2-2
V: TRBV3-1
size: .
DNA: TGTGCCAGCAGCCAAGATATAGCGGGATGGGGGGAGCTGTTTTTT
CDR3: CASSQDIAGWGELFF

D: TRBD2
J: TRBJ2-1
V: TRBV5-6
size: .
DNA: TGTGCCAGCAGCTTAGCGGGGGCGACCGGGCATGAGCAGTTCTTC
CDR3: CASSLAGATGHEQFF

D: .
J: TRBJ2-1
V: TRBV14
size: many
DNA: TGTGCCAGCAGCCAGGCACAGGGATGGGGAAACAATGAGCAGTTCTTC
CDR3: CASSQAQGWGNNEQFF

D: TRBD2
J: TRBJ2-3
V: TRBV24-1
size: .
DNA: TGTGCCACCAGTTGGCTAGCGGGAGGTCCGCAGTATTTT
CDR3: CATSWLAGGPQYF

D: TRBD2
J: TRBJ2-2
V: TRBV3-1
size: few
DNA: TGTGCCAGCAGCCAAGGACTAGCGGGGAGTACCGGGGAGCTGTTTTTT
CDR3: CASSQGLAGSTGELFF

D: .
J: TRBJ2-1
V: TRBV29-1
size: few
DNA: TGCAGCGTGGAGTACAATGAGCAGTTCTTC
CDR3: CSVEYNEQFF

D: .
J: TRBJ2-3
V: TRBV5-5
size: .
DNA: TGTGCCAGCAGCTTTCAGGGAGGAGGTAGCACAGATACGCAGTATTTT
CDR3: CASSFQGGGSTDTQYF

D: .
J: TRBJ2-3
V: TRBV7-2
size: few
DNA: TGTGCCAGCAAGAACGATAGCACAGATACGCAGTATTTT
CDR3: CASKNDSTDTQYF

D: TRBD2
J: TRBJ2-2
V: TRBV25-1
size: many
DNA: TGTGCCAGCAGTGAACCCGGGACTACCCGCACCGGGGAGCTGTTTTTT
CDR3: CASSEPGTTRTGELFF

D: .
J: TRBJ1-1
V: TRBV3-1
size: .
DNA: TGTGCCAGCAGCCAAGATGTGGGCACTGAAGCTTTCTTT
CDR3: CASSQDVGTEAFF

D: .
J: TRBJ2-7
V: TRBV18
size: .
DNA: TGTGCCAGCTCACCACGGGCCTTGAGCTCCTACGAGCAGTACTTC
CDR3: CASSPRALSSYEQYF

D: .
J: TRBJ1-1
V: TRBV2
size: many
DNA: TGTGCCAGCAAATCAGATCAGAGTGAAGCTTTCTTT
CDR3: CASKSDQSEAFF

D: .
J: TRBJ2-7
V: TRBV28
size: few
DNA: TGTGCCATCTACAGGGTCGGATACGAGCAGTACTTC
CDR3: CAIYRVGYEQYF

D: .
J: TRBJ1-2
V: TRBV6-2/TRBV6-3
size: .
DNA: TGTGCCAGCACTGACAACTATGGCTACACCTTC
CDR3: CASTDNYGYTF

D: .
J: TRBJ2-3
V: TRBV2
size: few
DNA: TGTGCCAGCACCCTGGGGAGCGCCCCAGATACGCAGTATTTT
CDR3: CASTLGSAPDTQYF

D: TRBD1
J: TRBJ1-1
V: TRBV25-1
size: .
DNA: TGTGCCAGCAGTGAATTAACGACAGGGGGCGGCACTGAAGCTTTCTTT
CDR3: CASSELTTGGGTEAFF

D: .
J: TRBJ1-6
V: TRBV7-6
size: .
DNA: TGTGCCAGCAGCGCCGGCGGGCGGTTCAATAATTCACCCCTCCACTTT
CDR3: CASSAGGRFNNSPLHF

D: .
J: TRBJ2-6
V: TRBV29-1
size: .
DNA: TGCAGCGTTGCCCAGGTGGGGGCCAACGTCCTGACTTTC
CDR3: CSVAQVGANVLTF

D: .
J: TRBJ2-7
V: TRBV20-1
size: few
DNA: TGCAGTGCCCCCAAGCGGAACGAGCAGTACTTC
CDR3: CSAPKRNEQYF

D: .
J: TRBJ2-6
V: TRBV12-3/TRBV12-4
size: few
DNA: TGTGCCAGCAGCCAAGAAACGGCCAGATCTGGGGCCAACGTCCTGACTTTC
CDR3: CASSQETARSGANVLTF

D: .
J: TRBJ2-3
V: TRBV4-3
size: many
DNA: TGCGCCAGCAGCCAAGACTACCTCGTAGTCACAGATACGCAGTATTTT
CDR3: CASSQDYLVVTDTQYF

D: .
J: TRBJ2-3
V: TRBV7-9
size: .
DNA: TGTGCCAGCAGCAGCCTTTTCGGGGAGACAGATACGCAGTATTTT
CDR3: CASSSLFGETDTQYF

D: .
J: TRBJ2-5
V: TRBV20-1
size: many
DNA: TGCAGAGTGAACAGGGGAGGGCTCCAAGAGACCCAGTACTTC
CDR3: CRVNRGGLQETQYF

D: TRBD1
J: TRBJ2-7
V: TRBV5-6
size: many
DNA: TGTGCCAGCAGCTTGATTGGTGTTGGACAGGGGGTTCCCTACGAGCAGTACTTC
CDR3: CASSLIGVGQGVPYEQYF

D: TRBD2
J: TRBJ2-5
V: TRBV7-3
size: few
DNA: TGTGCCAGCAGCTTGGTGGGGGGGATAGAGACCCAGTACTTC
CDR3: CASSLVGGIETQYF

D: .
J: TRBJ1-4
V: TRBV12-3/TRBV12-4
size: many
DNA: TGTGCCAGTTTACGGGGAAGGAATGAAAAACTGTTTTTT
CDR3: CASLRGRNEKLFF

D: .
J: TRBJ2-6
V: TRBV6-5
size: .
DNA: TGTGCCAGCAGTTCCCGGACAAGCCTCTCTGGGGCCAACGTCCTGACTTTC
CDR3: CASSSRTSLSGANVLTF

D: .
J: TRBJ2-7
V: TRBV19
size: few
DNA: TGTGCCAGTAGTATTAGAGGGCTCAAGCAGTACTTC
CDR3: CASSIRGLKQYF

D: .
J: TRBJ2-3
V: TRBV12-3/TRBV12-4
size: many
DNA: TGTGCCAGCAGTGCCGGCCATACAAGCGATACGCAGTATTTT
CDR3: CASSAGHTSDTQYF

D: .
J: TRBJ2-1
V: TRBV29-1
size: few
DNA: TGCAGCGCGCTACCCAAGAGCTCCTACAATGAGCAGTTCTTC
CDR3: CSALPKSSYNEQFF

D: .
J: TRBJ2-3
V: TRBV27
size: .
DNA: TGTGCCAGCAGCCCCCCTAACGCCCCCACAGATACGCAGTATTTT
CDR3: CASSPPNAPTDTQYF